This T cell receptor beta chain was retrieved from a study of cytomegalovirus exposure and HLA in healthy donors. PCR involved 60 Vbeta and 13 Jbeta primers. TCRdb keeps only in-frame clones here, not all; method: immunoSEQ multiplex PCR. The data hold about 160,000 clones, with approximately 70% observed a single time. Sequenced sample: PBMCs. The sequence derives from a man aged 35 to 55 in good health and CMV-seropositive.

CDR3 sequence (DNA): TGTGCCAGCAGCGCGCCAGGCAGCGGGGGTTACAATGAGCAGTTCTTC. Translating it yields CASSAPGSGGYNEQFF. The rearrangement joins TRBV5-5 to TRBJ2-1; 8 bases map to TRBD2. This CDR3 is built from 16 residues. Germline V gene lookup returns CDR1 SGHKS and CDR2 YYEKEE (reference sequence). With 4 bases clipped from V and 4 bases from J, the junction kept 10 bases outside the gene matches.